This T cell receptor beta chain originates from a study of cytomegalovirus exposure and HLA in healthy donors. This clone has just a few counts. No antigen is known for it. 60 Vbeta and 13 Jbeta primers were used in PCR. Profiling relied on immunoSEQ multiplex PCR, and the TCRdb table lists in-frame clones only, not all of them. The data hold approximately 190,000 clones, with 80% to 85% observed a single time. Overall study findings and caveats: It was reported that TCR beta sequences correctly inferred the HLA-A and HLA-B alleles for most subjects. The dataset shows that most TCR sequences were rare, while some public TCRs occurred in many donors.

After removal of 5 bases from V and 9 bases from J, the junction contained 7 bases not matched to a gene. The CDR3 is 13 residues long. Germline V gene data show CDR1 as LNHDA and CDR2 as SQIVND (reference sequence). The sequence was collected from a woman aged 18-30 years in good health and CMV-seronegative. The chain joins TRBV19 to TRBJ1-5; 7 bases map to TRBD1. Sequencing input: PBMCs. CDR3 region: CASSVGTARPQHF. CDR3 nucleotide sequence: TGTGCCAGTAGTGTTGGGACAGCTCGGCCCCAGCATTTT.